This T cell receptor beta chain is drawn from a study of shared clonotypes between healthy human individuals. It was about 210 ng DNA, 28,000 or so T cell genomes, that sorted-subset replicate PCRs used. Assay: immunoSEQ multiplex PCR; the TCRdb copy retains only in-frame clones and omits some. This table has over a million clones, around 75% appearing once. Sequenced input: memory CD4+ T cells sorted from blood. Subset here: CD45RA-negative fraction. This receptor was identified in a man between 18 and 29 years old in good health.

CDR3 sequence (DNA): TGTGCCAGTAGTCCGGGGGGGGTTCAAGAGACCCAGTACTTC. This encodes CASSPGGVQETQYF. The chain has TRBV19 and TRBJ2-5; 8 bases line up with TRBD2. Germline CDR1 reads LNHDA; CDR2 reads SQIVND (reference sequence). J was trimmed by 2 bases and V by 5 bases; bases with no gene match: 4. This CDR3 is 14 amino acids long.